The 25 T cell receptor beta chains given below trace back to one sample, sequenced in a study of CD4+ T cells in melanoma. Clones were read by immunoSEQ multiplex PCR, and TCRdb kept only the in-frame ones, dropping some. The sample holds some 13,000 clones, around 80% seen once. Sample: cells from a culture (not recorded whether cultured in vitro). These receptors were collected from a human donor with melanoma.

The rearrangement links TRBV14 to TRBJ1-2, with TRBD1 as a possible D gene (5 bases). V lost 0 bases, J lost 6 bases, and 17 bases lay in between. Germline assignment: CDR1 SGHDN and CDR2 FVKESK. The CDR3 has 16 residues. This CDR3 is CASSQEPGSGRDGYTF. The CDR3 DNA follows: TGTGCCAGCAGCCAAGAGCCAGGGTCCGGTCGGGATGGCTACACCTTC.

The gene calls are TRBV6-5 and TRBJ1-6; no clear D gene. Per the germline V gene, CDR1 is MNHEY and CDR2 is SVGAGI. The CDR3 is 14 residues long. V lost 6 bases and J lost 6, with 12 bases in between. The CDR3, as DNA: TGTGCCAGCAGGAGTCGGACTCTTAATTCACCCCTCCACTTT. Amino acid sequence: CASRSRTLNSPLHF.

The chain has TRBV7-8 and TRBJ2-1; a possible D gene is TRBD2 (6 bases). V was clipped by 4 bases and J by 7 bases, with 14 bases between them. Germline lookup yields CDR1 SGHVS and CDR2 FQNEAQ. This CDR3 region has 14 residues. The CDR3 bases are TGTGCCAGCAGCTGGGACGGGAGTGGGAATGAGCAGTTCTTC. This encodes CASSWDGSGNEQFF.

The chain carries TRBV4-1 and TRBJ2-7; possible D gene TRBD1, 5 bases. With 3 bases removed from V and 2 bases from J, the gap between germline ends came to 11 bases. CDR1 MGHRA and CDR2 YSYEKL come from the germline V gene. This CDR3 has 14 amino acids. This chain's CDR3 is CASSHLLGAYEQYF. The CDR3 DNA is TGCGCCAGCAGCCACCTCCTAGGGGCCTACGAGCAGTACTTC.

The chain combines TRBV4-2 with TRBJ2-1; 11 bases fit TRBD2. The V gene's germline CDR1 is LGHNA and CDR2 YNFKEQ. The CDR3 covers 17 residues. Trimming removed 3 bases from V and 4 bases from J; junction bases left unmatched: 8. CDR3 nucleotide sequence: TGTGCCAGCAGCCAGTACTCTAGCGGGGGGACTTACAATGAGCAGTTCTTC. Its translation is CASSQYSSGGTYNEQFF.

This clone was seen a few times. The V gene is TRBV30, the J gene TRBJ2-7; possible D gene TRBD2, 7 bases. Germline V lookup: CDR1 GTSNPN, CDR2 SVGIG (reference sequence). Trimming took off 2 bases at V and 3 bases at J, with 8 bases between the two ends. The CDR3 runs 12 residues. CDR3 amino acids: CAWSRGGYEQYF. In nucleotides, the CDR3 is TGTGCCTGGAGTAGGGGGGGCTACGAGCAGTACTTC.

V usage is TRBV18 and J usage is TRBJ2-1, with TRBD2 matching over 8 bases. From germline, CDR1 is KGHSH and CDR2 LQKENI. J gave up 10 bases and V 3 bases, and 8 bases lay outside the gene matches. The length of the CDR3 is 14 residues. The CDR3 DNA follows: TGTGCCAGCTCACCCGCAACGGGGGGGCGCGAGCAGTTCTTC. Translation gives CASSPATGGREQFF.

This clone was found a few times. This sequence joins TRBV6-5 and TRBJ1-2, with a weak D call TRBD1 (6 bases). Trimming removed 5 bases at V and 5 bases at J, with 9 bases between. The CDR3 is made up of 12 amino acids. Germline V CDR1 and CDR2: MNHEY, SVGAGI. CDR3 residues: CASSRQGYGYTF. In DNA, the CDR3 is TGTGCCAGCAGTCGGCAGGGGTATGGCTACACCTTC.

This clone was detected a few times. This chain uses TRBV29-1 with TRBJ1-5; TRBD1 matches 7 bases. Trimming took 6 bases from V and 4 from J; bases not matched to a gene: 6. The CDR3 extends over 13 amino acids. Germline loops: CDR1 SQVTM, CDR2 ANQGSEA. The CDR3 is CSVRGTANQPQHF. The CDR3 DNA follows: TGCAGCGTACGCGGGACAGCGAATCAGCCCCAGCATTTT.

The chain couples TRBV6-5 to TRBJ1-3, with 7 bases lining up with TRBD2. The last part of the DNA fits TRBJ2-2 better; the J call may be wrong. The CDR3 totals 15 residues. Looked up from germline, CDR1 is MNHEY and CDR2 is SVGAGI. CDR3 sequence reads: CASSLGTTNTGELFF. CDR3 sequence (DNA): TGTGCCAGCAGTCTCGGGACTACGAACACCGGGGAGCTGTTTTTT.

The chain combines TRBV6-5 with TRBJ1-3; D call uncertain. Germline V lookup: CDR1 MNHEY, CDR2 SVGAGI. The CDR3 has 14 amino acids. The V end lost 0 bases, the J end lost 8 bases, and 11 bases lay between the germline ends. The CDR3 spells CASSYSGQGDTIYF. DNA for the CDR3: TGTGCCAGCAGTTACTCGGGCCAAGGCGACACCATATATTTT.

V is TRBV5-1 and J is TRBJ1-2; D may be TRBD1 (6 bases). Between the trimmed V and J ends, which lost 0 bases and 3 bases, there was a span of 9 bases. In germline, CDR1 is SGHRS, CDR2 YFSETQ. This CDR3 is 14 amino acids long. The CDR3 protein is CASSLGDTYYGYTF. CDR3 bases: TGCGCCAGCAGCTTGGGGGACACGTACTATGGCTACACCTTC.

CDR3 residues: CASSPGTGGNYEQYF. The CDR3 DNA is TGTGCCAGCTCACCCGGGACAGGGGGCAACTACGAGCAGTACTTC. The J gene is TRBJ2-7, the V gene TRBV18; 12 nucleotides agree with TRBD1. Germline V gives CDR1 KGHSH, CDR2 LQKENI. The CDR3 covers 15 residues. J lost 3 bases, V lost 3 bases, and 3 bases had no gene match. Drawing the rest from reference TRBV18 and TRBJ2-7, the complete variable domain is NAGVMQNPRHLVRRRGQEARLRCSPMKGHSHVYWYRQLPEEGLKFMVYLQKENIIDESGMPKERFSAEFPKEGPSILRIQQVVRGDSAAYFCASSPGTGGNYEQYFGPGTRLTVT.

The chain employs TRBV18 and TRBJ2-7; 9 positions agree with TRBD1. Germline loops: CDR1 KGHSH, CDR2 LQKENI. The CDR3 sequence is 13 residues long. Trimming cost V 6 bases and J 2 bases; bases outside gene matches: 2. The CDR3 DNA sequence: TGTGCCAGCTCGGACAGGGGTCCCTACGAGCAGTACTTC. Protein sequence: CASSDRGPYEQYF.

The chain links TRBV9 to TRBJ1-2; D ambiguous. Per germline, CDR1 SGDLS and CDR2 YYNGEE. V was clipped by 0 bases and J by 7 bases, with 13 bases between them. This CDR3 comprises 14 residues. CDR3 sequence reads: CASSVGVGRTGYTF. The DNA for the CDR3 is TGTGCCAGCAGCGTAGGGGTAGGGAGGACTGGCTACACCTTC.

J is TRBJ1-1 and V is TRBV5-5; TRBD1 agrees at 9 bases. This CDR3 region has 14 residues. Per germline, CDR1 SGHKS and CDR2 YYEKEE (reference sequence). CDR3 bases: TGTGCAAGCTTCTTGGGACAGGGGAACACTGAAGCTTTCTTT. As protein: CASFLGQGNTEAFF.

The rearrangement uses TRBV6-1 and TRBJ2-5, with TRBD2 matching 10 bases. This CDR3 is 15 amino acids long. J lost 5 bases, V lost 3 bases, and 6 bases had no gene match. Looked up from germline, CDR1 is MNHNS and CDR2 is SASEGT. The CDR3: CASSDQAGGRETQYF. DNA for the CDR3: TGTGCCAGCAGTGATCAAGCGGGGGGGCGGGAGACCCAGTACTTC.

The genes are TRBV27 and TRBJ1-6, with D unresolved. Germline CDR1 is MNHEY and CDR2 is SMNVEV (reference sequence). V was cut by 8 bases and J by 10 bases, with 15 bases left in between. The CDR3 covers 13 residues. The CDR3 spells CASGPFDTSPLHF. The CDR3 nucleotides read TGTGCCAGCGGACCTTTTGACACCTCACCCCTCCACTTT.

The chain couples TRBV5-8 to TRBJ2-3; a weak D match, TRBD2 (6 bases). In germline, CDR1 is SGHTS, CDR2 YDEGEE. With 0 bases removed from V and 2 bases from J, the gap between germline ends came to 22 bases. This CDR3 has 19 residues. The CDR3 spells CASSLALIAVYSHTDTQYF. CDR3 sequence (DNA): TGTGCCAGCAGCTTGGCCCTAATAGCGGTCTATTCCCACACAGATACGCAGTATTTT.

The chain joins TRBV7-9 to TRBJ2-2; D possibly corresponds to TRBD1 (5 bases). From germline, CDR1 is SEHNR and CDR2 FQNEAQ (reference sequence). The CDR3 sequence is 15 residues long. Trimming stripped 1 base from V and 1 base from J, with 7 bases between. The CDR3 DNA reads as TGTGCCAGCAGCTTAGGAACAGGGAACACCGGGGAGCTGTTTTTT. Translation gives CASSLGTGNTGELFF.

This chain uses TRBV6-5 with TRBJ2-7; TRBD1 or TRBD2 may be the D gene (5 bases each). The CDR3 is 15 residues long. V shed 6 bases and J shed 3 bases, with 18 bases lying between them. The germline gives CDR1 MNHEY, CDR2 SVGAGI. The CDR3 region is CASRPRLLGVYEQYF. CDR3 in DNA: TGTGCCAGCAGACCCCGACTTTTGGGGGTCTACGAGCAGTACTTC.

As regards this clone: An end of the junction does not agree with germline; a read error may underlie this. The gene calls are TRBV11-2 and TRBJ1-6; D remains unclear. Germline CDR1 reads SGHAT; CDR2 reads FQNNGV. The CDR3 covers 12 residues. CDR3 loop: CASSLDKSPLHF. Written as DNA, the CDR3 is TGTGCCAGCAGCTTAGATAAGTCACCCCTCCACTTT.

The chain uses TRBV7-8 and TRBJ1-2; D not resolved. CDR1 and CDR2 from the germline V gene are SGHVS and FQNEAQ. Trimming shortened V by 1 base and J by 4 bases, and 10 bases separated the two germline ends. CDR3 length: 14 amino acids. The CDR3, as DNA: TGTGCCAGCAGCTTAGAGCGGGCATTCTATGGCTACACCTTC. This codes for CASSLERAFYGYTF.

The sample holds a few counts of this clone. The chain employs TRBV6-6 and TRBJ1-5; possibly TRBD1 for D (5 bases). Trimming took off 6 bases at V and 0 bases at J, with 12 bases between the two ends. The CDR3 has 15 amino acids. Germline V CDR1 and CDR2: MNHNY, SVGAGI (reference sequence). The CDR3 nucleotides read TGTGCCAGCAGGGACGAGGGGCATAGCAATCAGCCCCAGCATTTT. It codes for CASRDEGHSNQPQHF.

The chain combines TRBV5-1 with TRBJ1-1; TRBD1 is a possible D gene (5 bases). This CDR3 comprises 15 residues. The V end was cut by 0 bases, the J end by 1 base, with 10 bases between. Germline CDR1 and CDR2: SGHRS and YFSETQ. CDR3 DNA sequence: TGCGCCAGCAGCTTGGCCTTGACAGCGAACACTGAAGCTTTCTTT. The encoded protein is CASSLALTANTEAFF.